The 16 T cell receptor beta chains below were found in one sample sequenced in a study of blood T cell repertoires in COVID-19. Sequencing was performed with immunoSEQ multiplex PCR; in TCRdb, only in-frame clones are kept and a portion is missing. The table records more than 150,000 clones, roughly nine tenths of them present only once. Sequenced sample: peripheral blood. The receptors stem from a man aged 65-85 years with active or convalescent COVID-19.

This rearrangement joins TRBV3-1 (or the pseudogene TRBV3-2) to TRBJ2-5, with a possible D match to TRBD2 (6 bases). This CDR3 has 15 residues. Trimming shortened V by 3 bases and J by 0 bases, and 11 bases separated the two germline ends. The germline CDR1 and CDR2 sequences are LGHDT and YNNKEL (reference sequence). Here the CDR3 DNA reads TGTGCCAGCAGCCACTTTGGGGACTACCAAGAGACCCAGTACTTC. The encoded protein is CASSHFGDYQETQYF.

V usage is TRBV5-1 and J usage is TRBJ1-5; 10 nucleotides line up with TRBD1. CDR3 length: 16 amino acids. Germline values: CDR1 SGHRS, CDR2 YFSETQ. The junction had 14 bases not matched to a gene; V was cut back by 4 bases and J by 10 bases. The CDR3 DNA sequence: TGCGCCAGCAGCGAAGGGACAGGGGTTAATCAGGGCCCCCAGCATTTT. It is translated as CASSEGTGVNQGPQHF. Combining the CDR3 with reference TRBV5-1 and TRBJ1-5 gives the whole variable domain KAGVTQTPRYLIKTRGQQVTLSCSPISGHRSVSWYQQTPGQGLQFLFEYFSETQRNKGNFPGRFSGRQFSNSRSEMNVSTLELGDSALYLCASSEGTGVNQGPQHFGDGTRLSIL.

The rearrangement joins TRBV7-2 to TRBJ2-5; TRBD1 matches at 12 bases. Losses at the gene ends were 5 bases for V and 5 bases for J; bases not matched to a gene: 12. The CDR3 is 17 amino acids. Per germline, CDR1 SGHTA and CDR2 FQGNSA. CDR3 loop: CASSRQPGQGASETQYF. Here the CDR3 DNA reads TGTGCCAGCAGCCGGCAACCGGGACAGGGGGCGAGTGAGACCCAGTACTTC.

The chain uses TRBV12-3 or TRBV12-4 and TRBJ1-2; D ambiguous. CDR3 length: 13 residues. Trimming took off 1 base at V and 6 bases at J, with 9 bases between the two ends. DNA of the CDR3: TGTGCCAGCAGTTTAGGGGCATCCGATGGCTACACCTTC. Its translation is CASSLGASDGYTF.

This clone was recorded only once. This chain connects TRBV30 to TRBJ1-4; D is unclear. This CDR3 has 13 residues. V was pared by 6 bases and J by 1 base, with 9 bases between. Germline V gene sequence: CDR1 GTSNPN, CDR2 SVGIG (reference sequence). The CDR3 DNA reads TGTGCCTGCCACGGGGTAACTAATGAAAAACTGTTTTTT. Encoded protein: CACHGVTNEKLFF.

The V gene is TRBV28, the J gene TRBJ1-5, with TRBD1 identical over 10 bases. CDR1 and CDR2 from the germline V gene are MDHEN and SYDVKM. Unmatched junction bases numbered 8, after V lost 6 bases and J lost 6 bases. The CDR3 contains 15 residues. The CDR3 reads CASSPGTGVFQPQHF. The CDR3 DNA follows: TGTGCCAGCAGCCCCGGGACAGGGGTCTTTCAGCCCCAGCATTTT.

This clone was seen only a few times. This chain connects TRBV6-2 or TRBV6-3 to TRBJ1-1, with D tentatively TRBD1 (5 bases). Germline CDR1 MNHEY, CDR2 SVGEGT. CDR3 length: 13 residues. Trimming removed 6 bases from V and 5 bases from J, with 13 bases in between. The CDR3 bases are TGTGCCAGCAGCCGGAATGGGGGGACTGAAGCTTTCTTT. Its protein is CASSRNGGTEAFF.

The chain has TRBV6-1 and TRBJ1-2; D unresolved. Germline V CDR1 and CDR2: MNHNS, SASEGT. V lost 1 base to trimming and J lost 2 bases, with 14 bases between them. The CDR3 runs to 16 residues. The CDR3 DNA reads TGTGCCAGCAGTGAAGATAGACGCGGATTAAACTATGGCTACACCTTC. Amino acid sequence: CASSEDRRGLNYGYTF.

Here the CDR3 DNA reads TGTGCCAGCAGTTACTCGGGGGGGTTTCCAGATACGCAGTATTTT. Its protein product is CASSYSGGFPDTQYF. This chain joins TRBV6-5 and TRBJ2-3; 7 bases match TRBD2. The CDR3 sequence is 15 residues long. Germline V gives CDR1 MNHEY, CDR2 SVGAGI. V shed 0 bases, J shed 4 bases, and the junction held 4 bases outside the gene matches.

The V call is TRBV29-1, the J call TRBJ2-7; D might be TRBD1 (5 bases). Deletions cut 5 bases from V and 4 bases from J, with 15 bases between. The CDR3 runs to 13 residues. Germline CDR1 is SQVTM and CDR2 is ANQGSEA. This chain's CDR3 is CSVTAQGEYEQYF. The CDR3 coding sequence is TGCAGCGTTACCGCTCAGGGCGAATACGAGCAGTACTTC.

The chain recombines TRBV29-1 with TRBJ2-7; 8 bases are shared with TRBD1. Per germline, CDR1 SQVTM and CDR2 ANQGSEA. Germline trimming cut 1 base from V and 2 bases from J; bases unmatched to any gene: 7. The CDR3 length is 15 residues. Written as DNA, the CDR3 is TGCAGCGTTGAAGGTATTACAGGGGGAGCCTACGAGCAGTACTTC. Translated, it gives CSVEGITGGAYEQYF.

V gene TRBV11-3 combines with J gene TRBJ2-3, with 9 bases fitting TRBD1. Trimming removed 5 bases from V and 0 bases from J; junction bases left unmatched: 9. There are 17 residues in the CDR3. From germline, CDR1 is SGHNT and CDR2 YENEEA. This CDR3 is CASSHTTGTGSTDTQYF. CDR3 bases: TGTGCCAGCAGCCATACCACCGGGACAGGGAGCACAGATACGCAGTATTTT.

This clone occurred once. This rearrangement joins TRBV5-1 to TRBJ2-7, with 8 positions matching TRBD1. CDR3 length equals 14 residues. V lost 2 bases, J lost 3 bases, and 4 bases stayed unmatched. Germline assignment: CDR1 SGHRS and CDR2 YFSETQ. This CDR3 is CASSFTGGVYEQYF. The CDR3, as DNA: TGCGCCAGCAGCTTTACAGGGGGTGTCTACGAGCAGTACTTC.

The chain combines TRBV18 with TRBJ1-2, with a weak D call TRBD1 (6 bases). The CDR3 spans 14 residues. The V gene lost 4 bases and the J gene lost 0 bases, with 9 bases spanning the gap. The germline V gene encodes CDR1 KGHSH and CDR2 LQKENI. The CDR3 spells CASSLQGSNYGYTF. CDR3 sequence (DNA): TGTGCCAGCTCACTTCAGGGGTCTAACTATGGCTACACCTTC.

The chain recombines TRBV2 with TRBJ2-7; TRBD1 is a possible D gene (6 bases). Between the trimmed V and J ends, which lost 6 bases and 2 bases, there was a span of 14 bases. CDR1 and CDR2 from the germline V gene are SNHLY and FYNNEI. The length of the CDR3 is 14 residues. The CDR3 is CASSSAGVTYEQYF. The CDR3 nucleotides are TGTGCCAGCAGCTCGGCAGGGGTGACCTACGAGCAGTACTTC.

The CDR3 here is CASTETRTATYEQYF. DNA for the CDR3: TGTGCCAGCACCGAAACAAGGACAGCGACATACGAGCAGTACTTC. V is TRBV7-9 and J is TRBJ2-7, with D maybe TRBD1 (6 bases). CDR3 length equals 15 residues. Trimming removed 7 bases from V and 4 bases from J, with 20 bases in between. Germline assignment: CDR1 SEHNR and CDR2 FQNEAQ (reference sequence).